Below are 21 T cell receptor beta chains sequenced from a single sample in a study of shared clonotypes between healthy human individuals. The table came from immunoSEQ multiplex PCR; TCRdb's copy has only in-frame clones and leaves some out. In the table there are around 1.4 million clones, 98% of which are singletons. The material sequenced was naive CD4+ T cells sorted from blood. Subset meaning: CD45RA+ positively selected. The receptors come from a man aged 30-40 years in good health.

The chain joins TRBV7-2 to TRBJ1-3; D remains unclear. V shed 2 bases and J shed 0 bases, with 8 bases lying between them. Germline V gene lookup returns CDR1 SGHTA and CDR2 FQGNSA. The CDR3 runs to 15 residues. In DNA, the CDR3 is TGTGCCAGCAGCTTACGGATCCACTCTGGAAACACCATATATTTT. It codes for CASSLRIHSGNTIYF.

J is TRBJ1-5 and V is TRBV27; no clear D gene. The CDR3 spans 14 residues. CDR1 is MNHEY, CDR2 SMNVEV, per germline (reference sequence). V shed 3 bases and J shed 7 bases, with 13 bases lying between them. CDR3 residues: CASSFPPREQPQHF. The CDR3 DNA is TGTGCCAGCAGTTTTCCCCCCAGAGAGCAGCCCCAGCATTTT.

In regard to this clone: Distinct nucleotide sequences in the sample also encode this CDR3. V usage is TRBV27 and J usage is TRBJ1-2; no firm D call. Looked up from germline, CDR1 is MNHEY and CDR2 is SMNVEV (reference sequence). V lost 2 bases, J lost 6 bases, and 10 bases lay in between. This CDR3 has 13 amino acids. The CDR3 DNA is TGTGCCAGCAGTTTAGCGGGCGGTGATGGCTACACCTTC. Protein sequence: CASSLAGGDGYTF.

The chain combines TRBV19 with TRBJ2-1; TRBD1 aligns across 7 bases. The CDR3 length is 15 residues. CDR1 is LNHDA and CDR2 is SQIVND in the germline V gene (reference sequence). Losses at the gene ends were 5 bases for V and 8 bases for J; bases not matched to a gene: 12. The CDR3 DNA is TGTGCCAGTAGTCTTCGGACAGGCTATAGCCATGAGCAGTTCTTC. This translates into CASSLRTGYSHEQFF.

The V gene is TRBV6-4, the J gene TRBJ2-1; a possible D gene is TRBD1 (7 bases). V was cut by 0 bases and J by 3 bases, with 12 bases left in between. The CDR3 is 16 amino acids. In germline, CDR1 is MRHNA, CDR2 SNTAGT. The CDR3 protein is CASSDSAGGGYNEQFF. CDR3 sequence (DNA): TGTGCCAGCAGTGACTCAGCAGGGGGAGGCTACAATGAGCAGTTCTTC.

The chain employs TRBV28 and TRBJ2-7; 15 bases are shared with TRBD2. The CDR3 covers 15 residues. The V gene end was trimmed by 5 bases and the J gene end by 5 bases; junction bases not matched to a gene: 4. Germline V lookup: CDR1 MDHEN, CDR2 SYDVKM. CDR3 protein: CASSPGTSGRHEQYF. For the CDR3, the DNA is TGTGCCAGCAGTCCTGGGACTAGCGGGAGGCACGAGCAGTACTTC.

About this clone: This same CDR3 is encoded by further DNA sequences in the sample. The chain links TRBV29-1 to TRBJ1-1; D not resolved. V lost 4 bases and J lost 1, with 7 bases in between. This CDR3 is 12 amino acids long. CDR1 and CDR2 from the germline V gene are SQVTM and ANQGSEA. CDR3 nucleotide sequence: TGCAGCGTTGTCCCCCAGAACACTGAAGCTTTCTTT. Amino acid sequence: CSVVPQNTEAFF.

This chain uses TRBV6-1 with TRBJ2-1, with D tentatively TRBD1 or TRBD2 (5 bases each). V was cut by 4 bases and J by 7 bases, with 17 bases left in between. The germline gives CDR1 MNHNS, CDR2 SASEGT. This CDR3 has 15 amino acids. CDR3 in amino acids: CASSGGTAGRNEQFF. The CDR3 DNA follows: TGTGCCAGCAGTGGGGGGACGGCCGGTAGGAATGAGCAGTTCTTC.

The rearrangement joins TRBV2 to TRBJ1-1; possibly TRBD1 for D (5 bases). The CDR3 has 13 amino acids. Trimming pared 4 bases from V and 5 bases from J, leaving 11 bases between. Germline CDR1 reads SNHLY; CDR2 reads FYNNEI. DNA of the CDR3: TGTGCCAGCAGTGTGGCAGGGAGGACTGAAGCTTTCTTT. Translation: CASSVAGRTEAFF. Combining the CDR3 with reference TRBV2 and TRBJ1-1 gives the whole variable domain EPEVTQTPSHQVTQMGQEVILRCVPISNHLYFYWYRQILGQKVEFLVSFYNNEISEKSEIFDDQFSVERPDGSNFTLKIRSTKLEDSAMYFCASSVAGRTEAFFGQGTRLTVV.

The chain is built from TRBV10-3 and TRBJ2-3; TRBD2 matches 16 bases. Germline lookup yields CDR1 ENHRY and CDR2 SYGVKD. The CDR3 extends over 16 amino acids. J was trimmed by 4 bases and V by 4 bases; bases with no gene match: 2. CDR3 amino acids: CAISGGLAGGPDTQYF. The CDR3 coding sequence is TGTGCCATCAGTGGGGGACTAGCGGGAGGGCCAGATACGCAGTATTTT.

V usage is TRBV5-5 and J usage is TRBJ2-7, with D maybe TRBD2 (5 bases). V gave up 1 base and J gave up 7 bases, with 9 bases separating them. This CDR3 has 12 residues. CDR1 and CDR2 from the germline V gene are SGHKS and YYEKEE (reference sequence). CDR3: CASSLLSGEQYF. The CDR3 DNA reads as TGTGCCAGCAGCTTGTTATCGGGAGAGCAGTACTTC.

The chain links TRBV11-2 to TRBJ1-4, with 9 bases identical to TRBD1. The CDR3 has 16 amino acids. Unmatched junction bases numbered 5, after V lost 1 base and J lost 5 bases. Per the germline V gene, CDR1 is SGHAT and CDR2 is FQNNGV. Here the CDR3 DNA reads TGTGCCAGCAGCTTAGTACTCGGGACAGGGAATGAAAAACTGTTTTTT. Its translation: CASSLVLGTGNEKLFF.

The sample holds one count of this clone. The rearrangement joins TRBV6-1 to TRBJ1-5, with 9 bases lining up with TRBD1. CDR3 size: 16 residues. CDR1 is MNHNS and CDR2 is SASEGT in the germline V gene. The V and J ends lost 0 bases and 5 bases, in that order; junction bases with no gene match: 5. The CDR3 coding sequence is TGTGCCAGCAGTGAAGCATCGGACAGGGGCTATCAGCCCCAGCATTTT. Its protein is CASSEASDRGYQPQHF.

The V and J genes are TRBV28 and TRBJ1-1; D uncertain. There are 15 residues in the CDR3. The germline V gene encodes CDR1 MDHEN and CDR2 SYDVKM. V was trimmed by 2 bases and J by 4 bases, leaving 14 bases between them. The CDR3 DNA reads as TGTGCCAGCAGTTTAGGCGTCAGCCCGGGCACTGAAGCTTTCTTT. This sequence encodes CASSLGVSPGTEAFF.

V usage is TRBV18 and J usage is TRBJ1-4, with D maybe TRBD1 (5 bases). V lost 6 bases and J 4 bases, leaving 12 bases between the germline ends. This CDR3 comprises 14 residues. Looked up from germline, CDR1 is KGHSH and CDR2 is LQKENI. DNA of the CDR3: TGTGCCAGCTCCCTGCCGGGACGTAATGAAAAACTGTTTTTT. Protein product: CASSLPGRNEKLFF. Together with reference TRBV18 and TRBJ1-4, the CDR3 gives the full variable domain: NAGVMQNPRHLVRRRGQEARLRCSPMKGHSHVYWYRQLPEEGLKFMVYLQKENIIDESGMPKERFSAEFPKEGPSILRIQQVVRGDSAAYFCASSLPGRNEKLFFGSGTQLSVL.

Of note for this clone: The same CDR3 arises from other DNA sequences in this sample as well. This sequence joins TRBV19 and TRBJ2-3; the match to TRBD2 covers 8 bases. Per the germline V gene, CDR1 is LNHDA and CDR2 is SQIVND (reference sequence). The CDR3 contains 14 residues. Unmatched junction bases numbered 1, after V lost 5 bases and J lost 0 bases. The CDR3 bases are TGTGCCAGTAGTGCTAGCGGGAGCACAGATACGCAGTATTTT. Translating gives CASSASGSTDTQYF.

The chain joins TRBV5-5 to TRBJ2-3, with a tentative D call TRBD1 (7 bases). Germline-derived CDR1 and CDR2 are SGHKS and YYEKEE (reference sequence). The CDR3 contains 17 residues. The V gene lost 5 bases and the J gene lost 4 bases, with 23 bases spanning the gap. The CDR3 DNA sequence: TGTGCCAGCAGTTCCAATGTTGTGGCCAGGGGGGCAGATACGCAGTATTTT. Protein: CASSSNVVARGADTQYF. The full variable domain, in which reference TRBV5-5 and TRBJ2-3 provide the parts outside the CDR3, is DAGVTQSPTHLIKTRGQQVTLRCSPISGHKSVSWYQQVLGQGPQFIFQYYEKEERGRGNFPDRFSARQFPNYSSELNVNALLLGDSALYLCASSSNVVARGADTQYFGPGTRLTVL.

V and J are TRBV6-5 and TRBJ2-7; 8 bases line up with TRBD1. The CDR3 covers 15 residues. J lost 5 bases, V lost 2 bases, and 8 bases had no gene match. The germline V gene encodes CDR1 MNHEY and CDR2 SVGAGI. The CDR3, as DNA: TGTGCCAGCAGTTACAAGACAGGGGTGCGCCACGAGCAGTACTTC. Its protein is CASSYKTGVRHEQYF.

This chain uses TRBV7-9 with TRBJ1-1, with D unclear. V was trimmed by 2 bases and J by 1 base, leaving 5 bases between them. Germline assignment: CDR1 SEHNR and CDR2 FQNEAQ (reference sequence). This CDR3 has 13 residues. The CDR3 nucleotides read TGTGCCAGCAGCTTATCCAGGAACACTGAAGCTTTCTTT. This codes for CASSLSRNTEAFF.

The chain combines TRBV14 with TRBJ2-5, with TRBD2 matching over 10 bases. The CDR3 has 22 residues. CDR1 is SGHDN and CDR2 is FVKESK in the germline V gene. The V and J ends lost 1 base and 1 base, in that order; junction bases with no gene match: 21. The CDR3 bases are TGTGCCAGCAGCCAAGGGGCCGGGCCTCCAGCTAGCGGGAGAGCCTTCCAAGAGACCCAGTACTTC. Its protein is CASSQGAGPPASGRAFQETQYF.

The chain uses TRBV7-9 and TRBJ2-1; 8 bases align to TRBD2. The CDR3 totals 16 residues. J lost 5 bases, V lost 7 bases, and 13 bases had no gene match. CDR1 is SEHNR, CDR2 FQNEAQ, per germline (reference sequence). CDR3 loop: CASILLGLGFDNEQFF. The CDR3 nucleotides are TGTGCCAGCATCCTCCTGGGACTAGGTTTCGACAATGAGCAGTTCTTC.